This T cell receptor beta chain appears in the sequencing data of a study of PD-1 blockade in classical Hodgkin lymphoma. The wider study: Administration of nivolumab to patients was at 3 mg/kg intravenously every 2 weeks.

Exposure to brentuximab vedotin varied, and each patient had relapsed following autologous stem cell transplantation. It was by magnetic negative selection that CD4+ T cells were purified from thawed PBMCs. Comments on this clone: What it recognizes is unknown.

Points from the study as a whole: Newly diagnosed patients had baseline TCR diversity that was reportedly lower than that of healthy donors.

Here immunoSEQ multiplex PCR was the method, and the copy in TCRdb shows in-frame clones only, minus some. The sample shows approximately 25,000 clones, roughly 89% of them seen only once. CDR1 MDHEN and CDR2 SYDVKM come from the germline V gene. The V and J ends lost 10 bases and 5 bases respectively, with 14 bases between them. CDR3 length: 13 residues. The origin of this receptor is a human donor with classical Hodgkin lymphoma. The chain recombines TRBV28 with TRBJ1-4, with D unresolved. Sequencing was performed on CD4+ T cells from blood, taken at baseline. The CDR3 nucleotides read TGTGCCACCCGAGTCCCTGTGAATGAAAAACTGTTTTTT. Translation: CATRVPVNEKLFF.